The clone carrying this TCR beta chain was counted between two and nine times. A single record per CDR3 protein comes from TCRdb applying MiXCR to the RT-PCR reads. The sample shows about 680,000 distinct CDR3 sequences, 12% to 15% of them seen only once. Sequencing used memory CD4+ T cells from blood. The sequence was obtained from a female donor in good health, serving as a healthy control.

CDR3 sequence (DNA): TGTGCCAGCTCACCGCCGGGAGCTAACTATGGCTACACCTTC. Translated: CASSPPGANYGYTF. The J gene is TRBJ1-2, the V gene TRBV18; D remains ambiguous. The CDR3 contains 14 residues. Trimming pared 3 bases from V and 0 bases from J, leaving 8 bases between. The germline gives CDR1 KGHSH, CDR2 LQKENI.